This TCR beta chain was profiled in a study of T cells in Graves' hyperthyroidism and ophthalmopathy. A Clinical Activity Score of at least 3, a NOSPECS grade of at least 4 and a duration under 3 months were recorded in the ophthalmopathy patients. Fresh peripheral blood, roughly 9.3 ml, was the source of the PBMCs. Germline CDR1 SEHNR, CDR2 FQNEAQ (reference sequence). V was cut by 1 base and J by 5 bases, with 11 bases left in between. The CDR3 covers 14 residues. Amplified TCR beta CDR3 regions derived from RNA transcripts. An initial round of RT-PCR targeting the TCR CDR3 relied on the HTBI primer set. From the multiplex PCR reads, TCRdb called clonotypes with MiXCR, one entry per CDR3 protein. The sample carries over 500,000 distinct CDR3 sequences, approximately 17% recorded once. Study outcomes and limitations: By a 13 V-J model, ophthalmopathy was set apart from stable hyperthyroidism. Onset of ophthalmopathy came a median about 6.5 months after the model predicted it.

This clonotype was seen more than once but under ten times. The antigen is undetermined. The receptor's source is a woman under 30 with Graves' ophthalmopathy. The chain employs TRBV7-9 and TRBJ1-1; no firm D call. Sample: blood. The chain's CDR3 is CASSLDIPVTEAFF. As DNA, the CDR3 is TGTGCCAGCAGCTTAGATATCCCAGTTACTGAAGCTTTCTTT.